This T cell receptor (beta chain) was identified during a study of T cells after yellow fever vaccination. Background on the study: Fractions low in cell number were prepared with SMART-Seq v4 Ultra Low Input.

The germline CDR1 and CDR2 sequences are SGHAT and FQNNGV. The CDR3 extends over 18 amino acids. Trimming took off 5 bases at V and 0 bases at J, with 21 bases between the two ends. Conversion of TCR transcripts into cDNA relied on 5'RACE template switching, which added a universal primer site and UMIs. TCRdb re-called the 5' RACE reads through MiXCR, storing one row per CDR3 protein. This table holds 68,000 or so distinct CDR3 sequences, approximately 8% found once. Findings and caveats of the study: Researchers cautioned that FACS-sorted repertoires could harbor abundant clonotypes contaminating from the bulk population. After the booster, approximately 96% of CD4 and about nine tenths of CD8 primary-response clones were re-detected.

Worth noting for this clonotype: What it binds is unknown. This sequence may be a read error, since a much larger clone differs from it by one base.

The starting material was CD8+ T cells sorted from PBMCs, obtained 15 days after the yellow fever booster vaccination. This sequence originates from a man aged 25 to 40 who received the YFV17D yellow fever vaccine. V gene TRBV11-2 combines with J gene TRBJ2-3; D remains ambiguous. The DNA for the CDR3 is TGTGCCAGCAGCCCAATCTGGGCTAACGATTCGAGCACAGATACGCAGTATTTT. Protein: CASSPIWANDSSTDTQYF.